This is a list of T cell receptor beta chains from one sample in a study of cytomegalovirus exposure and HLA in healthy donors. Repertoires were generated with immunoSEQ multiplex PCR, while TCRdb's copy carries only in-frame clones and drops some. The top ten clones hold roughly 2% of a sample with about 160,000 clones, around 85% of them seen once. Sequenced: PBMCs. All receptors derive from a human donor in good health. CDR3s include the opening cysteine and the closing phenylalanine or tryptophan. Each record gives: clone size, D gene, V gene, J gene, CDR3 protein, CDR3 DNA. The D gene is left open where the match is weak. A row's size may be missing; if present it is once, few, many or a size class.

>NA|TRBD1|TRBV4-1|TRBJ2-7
CASSQPGQGYEQYF
TGCGCCAGCAGCCAACCGGGACAGGGTTACGAGCAGTACTTC
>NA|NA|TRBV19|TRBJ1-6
CASNQGRVNSPLHF
TGTGCCAGTAACCAGGGAAGGGTAAATTCACCCCTCCACTTT
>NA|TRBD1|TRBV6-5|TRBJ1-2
CARSLRTGFDGYTF
TGTGCCCGCAGTCTCCGGACAGGGTTCGATGGCTACACCTTC
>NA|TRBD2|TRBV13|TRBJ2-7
CASSPGRAPEQYF
TGTGCCAGCAGCCCTGGGAGGGCCCCGGAGCAGTACTTC
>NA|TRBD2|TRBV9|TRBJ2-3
CASSVLAGGRVTQYF
TGTGCCAGCAGCGTCCTAGCGGGGGGGCGAGTTACGCAGTATTTT
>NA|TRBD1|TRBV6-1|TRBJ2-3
CASTQGQGGPDTQYF
TGTGCCAGCACCCAGGGACAGGGGGGGCCAGATACGCAGTATTTT
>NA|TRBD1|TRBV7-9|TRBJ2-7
CASSSTSSGQGNYEQYF
TGTGCCAGCAGCTCTACATCTTCGGGACAGGGAAACTACGAGCAGTACTTC
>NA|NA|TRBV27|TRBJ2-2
CASSLEGEGTGELFF
TGTGCCAGCAGTTTAGAGGGCGAGGGCACCGGGGAGCTGTTTTTT
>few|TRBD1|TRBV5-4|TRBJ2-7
CASSPQTGIIDEQYF
TGTGCCAGCAGCCCCCAGACAGGGATTATTGACGAGCAGTACTTC
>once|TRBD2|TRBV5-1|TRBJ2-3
CASSLEGIAGDTDTQYF
TGCGCCAGCAGCTTGGAGGGAATAGCGGGGGACACAGATACGCAGTATTTT
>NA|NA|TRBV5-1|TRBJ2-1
CASSLDPAGNEQFF
TGCGCCAGCAGCTTGGATCCCGCAGGCAATGAGCAGTTCTTC
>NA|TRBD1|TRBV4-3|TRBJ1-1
CASRRNRGTEAFF
TGCGCCAGCAGAAGGAACAGGGGCACTGAAGCTTTCTTT
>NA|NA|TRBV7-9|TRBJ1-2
CASSLGARGYTF
TGTGCCAGCAGCTTAGGCGCGCGTGGCTACACCTTC
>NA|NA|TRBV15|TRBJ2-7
CATSRGETYEQYF
TGTGCCACCAGCAGAGGTGAGACCTACGAGCAGTACTTC
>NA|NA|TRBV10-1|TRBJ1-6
CASSDIGQFSPLHF
TGCGCCAGCAGTGACATCGGACAATTTTCACCCCTCCACTTT
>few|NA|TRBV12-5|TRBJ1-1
CASGFRETDEAFF
TGTGCTAGTGGTTTCCGGGAGACCGATGAAGCTTTCTTT
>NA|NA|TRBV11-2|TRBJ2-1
CASSSGQSFNEQFF
TGTGCCAGCAGCTCGGGACAAAGCTTCAATGAGCAGTTCTTC
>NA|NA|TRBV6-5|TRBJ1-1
CASSEIQGMTEAFF
TGTGCCAGCAGTGAAATACAGGGTATGACTGAAGCTTTCTTT
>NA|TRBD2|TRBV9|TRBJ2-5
CASSKRASGTQETQYF
TGTGCCAGCAGCAAGAGGGCTAGCGGGACCCAAGAGACCCAGTACTTC
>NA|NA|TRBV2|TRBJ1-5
CASSVQGVGNQPQHF
TGTGCCAGCAGTGTTCAGGGTGTTGGCAATCAGCCCCAGCATTTT
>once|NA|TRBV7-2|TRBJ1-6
CASSPQSGNSPLHF
TGTGCCAGCAGCCCGCAGTCAGGGAATTCACCCCTCCACTTT
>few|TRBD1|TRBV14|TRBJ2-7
CASSQGERTGYHEQYF
TGTGCCAGCAGCCAAGGAGAGAGGACAGGGTACCACGAGCAGTACTTC
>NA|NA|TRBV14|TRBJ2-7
CASSQEGWGRYEQYF
TGTGCCAGCAGCCAAGAAGGCTGGGGCAGATACGAGCAGTACTTC
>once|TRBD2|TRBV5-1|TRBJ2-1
CASSQLAGGQNEQFF
TGCGCCAGCAGCCAGCTAGCGGGGGGGCAAAATGAGCAGTTCTTC
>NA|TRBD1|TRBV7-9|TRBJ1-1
CASTTSQTGGLGTEAFF
TGTGCCAGCACCACCTCTCAGACAGGGGGCTTGGGGACTGAAGCTTTCTTT
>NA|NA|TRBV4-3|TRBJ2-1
CASSQHRDSYNEQFF
TGCGCCAGCAGCCAACATAGGGACTCTTACAATGAGCAGTTCTTC
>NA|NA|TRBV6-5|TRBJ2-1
CASKLVSSYNEQFF
TGTGCCAGCAAGCTAGTGAGCTCCTACAATGAGCAGTTCTTC
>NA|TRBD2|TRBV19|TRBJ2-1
CASSSGSGGGPEQFF
TGTGCCAGTAGTTCCGGTAGCGGGGGGGGCCCGGAGCAGTTCTTC
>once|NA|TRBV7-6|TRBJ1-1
CASSLAREGGKEAFF
TGTGCCAGCAGCTTAGCGAGGGAGGGGGGGAAGGAAGCTTTCTTT
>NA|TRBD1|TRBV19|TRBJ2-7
CASNQGQGYEQYF
TGTGCCAGTAACCAAGGACAGGGCTACGAGCAGTACTTC
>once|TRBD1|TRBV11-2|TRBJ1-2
CASSPQGAWGYTF
TGTGCCAGCAGCCCGCAGGGGGCTTGGGGCTACACCTTC
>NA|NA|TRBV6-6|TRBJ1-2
CASRPPGRDVYGYTF
TGTGCCAGCAGACCCCCAGGCCGGGATGTCTATGGCTACACCTTC